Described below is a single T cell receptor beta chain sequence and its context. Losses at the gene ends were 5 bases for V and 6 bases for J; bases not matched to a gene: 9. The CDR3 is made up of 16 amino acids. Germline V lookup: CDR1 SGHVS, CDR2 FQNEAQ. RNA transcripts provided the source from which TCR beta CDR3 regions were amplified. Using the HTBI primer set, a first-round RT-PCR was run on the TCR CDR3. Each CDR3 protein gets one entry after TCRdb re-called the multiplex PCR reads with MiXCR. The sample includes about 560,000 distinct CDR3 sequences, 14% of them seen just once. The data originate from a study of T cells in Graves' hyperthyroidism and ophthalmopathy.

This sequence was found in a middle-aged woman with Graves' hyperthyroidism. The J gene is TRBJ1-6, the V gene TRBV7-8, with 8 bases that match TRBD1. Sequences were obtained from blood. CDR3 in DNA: TGTGCCAGCAGCCAGGTGGGCAGGGGGCTTAATTCACCCCTCCACTTT. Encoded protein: CASSQVGRGLNSPLHF.